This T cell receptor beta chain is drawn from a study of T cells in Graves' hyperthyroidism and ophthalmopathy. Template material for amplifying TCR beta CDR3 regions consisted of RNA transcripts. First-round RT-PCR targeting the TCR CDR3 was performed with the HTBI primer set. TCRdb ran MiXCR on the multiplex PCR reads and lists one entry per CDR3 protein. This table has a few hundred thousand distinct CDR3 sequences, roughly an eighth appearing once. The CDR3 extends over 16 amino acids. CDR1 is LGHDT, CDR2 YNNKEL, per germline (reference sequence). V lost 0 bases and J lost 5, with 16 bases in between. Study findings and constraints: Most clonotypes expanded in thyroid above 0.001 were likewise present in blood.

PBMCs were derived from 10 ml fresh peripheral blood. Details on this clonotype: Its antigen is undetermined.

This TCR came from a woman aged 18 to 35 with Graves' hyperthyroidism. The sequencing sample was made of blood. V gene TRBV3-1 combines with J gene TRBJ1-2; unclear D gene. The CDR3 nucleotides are TGTGCCAGCAGCCAAGATCGCGCCCCTAGACCGTATGGCTACACCTTC. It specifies CASSQDRAPRPYGYTF.